A selection of T cell receptor beta chains follows, all from one sample in a study of blood T cell repertoires in COVID-19. Repertoires were generated with immunoSEQ multiplex PCR, while TCRdb's copy carries only in-frame clones and drops some. The sample consists of about 250,000 clones, approximately 85% of them appearing once. Sequenced material: PBMCs or T cells enriched from blood (not recorded which). The receptors shown here come from a woman younger than 45 who had recovered from COVID-19. Both conserved end residues are part of each CDR3. A D gene is named only where the DNA matches it firmly. Rows give clone size only sometimes, using once, few, many, or a class for an expanded clone.

D gene: NA; clone size: NA; V gene: TRBV7-9; J gene: TRBJ1-4; CDR3 DNA: TGTGCCAGCAGCTTATGGGGAGTCTATGGTGAAAAACTGTTTTTT; CDR3 protein: CASSLWGVYGEKLFF
D gene: TRBD1; clone size: many; V gene: TRBV2; J gene: TRBJ1-4; CDR3 DNA: TGTGCCAGCAGAGACAGGGTGGGGAGTGAAAAACTGTTTTTT; CDR3 protein: CASRDRVGSEKLFF
D gene: NA; clone size: NA; V gene: TRBV24-1; J gene: TRBJ2-5; CDR3 DNA: TGTGCCACCAGTGATTGGGGGGGCGAAGAGACCCAGTACTTC; CDR3 protein: CATSDWGGEETQYF
D gene: NA; clone size: NA; V gene: TRBV19; J gene: TRBJ1-5; CDR3 DNA: TGTGCCACAAGACCCCTAGATTTCGATCAGCCCCAGCATTTT; CDR3 protein: CATRPLDFDQPQHF
D gene: NA; clone size: many; V gene: TRBV13; J gene: TRBJ1-3; CDR3 DNA: TGTGCCAGCAGCTCCACTTTAGGCCCACACGGGGGAAACACCATATATTTT; CDR3 protein: CASSSTLGPHGGNTIYF
D gene: TRBD1; clone size: NA; V gene: TRBV12-3/TRBV12-4; J gene: TRBJ2-5; CDR3 DNA: TGTGCCAGCAGTCGGGACAGGGAGGAGACCCAGTACTTC; CDR3 protein: CASSRDREETQYF
D gene: NA; clone size: NA; V gene: TRBV10-3; J gene: TRBJ2-1; CDR3 DNA: TGTGCCATCAGTGACCCTCAGGGCTCCTACAATGAGCAGTTCTTC; CDR3 protein: CAISDPQGSYNEQFF
D gene: TRBD1; clone size: NA; V gene: TRBV28; J gene: TRBJ1-2; CDR3 DNA: TGTGCCAGCACCGGAGGGACAGTTTATGGCTACACCTTC; CDR3 protein: CASTGGTVYGYTF
D gene: NA; clone size: NA; V gene: TRBV13; J gene: TRBJ2-1; CDR3 DNA: TGTGCCAGCAGCTTTTCGGTCCAGGGGGGATATGAGCAGTTCTTC; CDR3 protein: CASSFSVQGGYEQFF
D gene: TRBD1; clone size: NA; V gene: TRBV5-1; J gene: TRBJ2-1; CDR3 DNA: TGCGCCAGCAGCTTGGAAGGGACAGCCTACAATGAGCAGTTCTTC; CDR3 protein: CASSLEGTAYNEQFF
D gene: NA; clone size: NA; V gene: TRBV9; J gene: TRBJ2-7; CDR3 DNA: TGTGCCAGCAGCGCCCGGCCACAGAGCTCCTACGAGCAGTACTTC; CDR3 protein: CASSARPQSSYEQYF
D gene: NA; clone size: NA; V gene: TRBV5-1; J gene: TRBJ1-1; CDR3 DNA: TGCGCCAGCAGCTCTCAGATGATGAACACTGAAGCTTTCTTT; CDR3 protein: CASSSQMMNTEAFF
D gene: NA; clone size: NA; V gene: TRBV5-1; J gene: TRBJ2-5; CDR3 DNA: TGCGCCAGCAGCTTGGCCAGGGATAGGACCGTCCGTGAGACCCAGTACTTC; CDR3 protein: CASSLARDRTVRETQYF
D gene: TRBD2; clone size: once; V gene: TRBV13; J gene: TRBJ2-2; CDR3 DNA: TGTGCCAGCAGCTCGCTAGCGGGGGACAACACCGGGGAGCTGTTTTTT; CDR3 protein: CASSSLAGDNTGELFF
D gene: NA; clone size: NA; V gene: TRBV15; J gene: TRBJ1-5; CDR3 DNA: TGTGCCACCAGCAGAGGGTCCCTGGTAGAGCCCCAGCATTTT; CDR3 protein: CATSRGSLVEPQHF